The sequence of this TCR beta chain was determined in a study of molecular identifiers for immune sequencing clone quantification. MiXCR was run by TCRdb on the PCR reads, yielding one entry per CDR3 protein. The repertoire has tens of thousands of distinct CDR3 sequences, about 23% of them found once; the top ten carry 0.7% to 0.8%. This clonotype was found a few times. V dropped 5 bases and J dropped 9 bases, with 14 bases sitting between them. Germline V gene lookup returns CDR1 MNHEY and CDR2 SMNVEV (reference sequence). The CDR3 is 13 residues long. Material for sequencing was naive CD8+ T cells from blood, with Jurkat cell RNA spiked in. Subset of the sample: FACS-sorted CD8+CD4-CCR7+CD45RA+ naive T cells. The receptor was isolated from a human donor in good health. Some libraries in this study had Jurkat cell RNA spiked in. The rearrangement joins TRBV27 to TRBJ1-5; a possible D gene is TRBD1 (6 bases). Here the CDR3 DNA reads TGTGCCAGCAGTCCAACAGGGTTTGGGCCCCAGCATTTT. Translating it yields CASSPTGFGPQHF.